The rows below give T cell receptor beta chains drawn from one sample of a study of blood T cell repertoires in COVID-19. The protocol was immunoSEQ multiplex PCR, while the TCRdb copy is restricted to in-frame clones and leaves out a portion. The table records roughly 200,000 clones, 90% of them present only once. Sequencing used peripheral blood. The receptors were sampled from a man in his fifties or sixties with acute or convalescent COVID-19. The CDR3 runs from the conserved cysteine through the conserved F or W. The D gene is left open where the match is weak. Clone size is shown for a subset of rows, as once, few, many or a class of expanded clone.

v_call: TRBV7-6; d_call: NA; j_call: TRBJ1-4; clone_size: few; cdr3_nt: TGTGCCAGCAGCGCCCCCCCGAGAGGGCGGGGAAATGAAAAACTGTTTTTT; cdr3_aa: CASSAPPRGRGNEKLFF
v_call: TRBV4-2; d_call: NA; j_call: TRBJ2-7; clone_size: NA; cdr3_nt: TGTGCCAGCAGCCAAACCCCAGCAGGGTCCTACGAGCAGTACTTC; cdr3_aa: CASSQTPAGSYEQYF
v_call: TRBV28; d_call: NA; j_call: TRBJ2-2; clone_size: NA; cdr3_nt: TGTGCCAGCAAGGTCGGGGTATTCGTCGGGGAGCTGTTTTTT; cdr3_aa: CASKVGVFVGELFF
v_call: TRBV18; d_call: NA; j_call: TRBJ2-7; clone_size: NA; cdr3_nt: TGTGCCAGCTCACTGGGCGGAGGACCGCTTTACGAGCAGTACTTC; cdr3_aa: CASSLGGGPLYEQYF
v_call: TRBV4-2; d_call: TRBD1; j_call: TRBJ2-2; clone_size: NA; cdr3_nt: TGTGCCAGCAGCCGAGTTTATGACAGGGTGGTTGGCGGGGAGCTGTTTTTT; cdr3_aa: CASSRVYDRVVGGELFF
v_call: TRBV24-1; d_call: NA; j_call: TRBJ2-5; clone_size: NA; cdr3_nt: TGTGCCACCAGTGATTCCGGGGTTTTGGAGACCCAGTACTTC; cdr3_aa: CATSDSGVLETQYF
v_call: TRBV27; d_call: TRBD1; j_call: TRBJ1-3; clone_size: NA; cdr3_nt: TGTGCCAGTATGAGGACAGGGGGCGGCACCATATATTTT; cdr3_aa: CASMRTGGGTIYF
v_call: TRBV11-2; d_call: NA; j_call: TRBJ1-3; clone_size: NA; cdr3_nt: TGTGCCAGCAGGGTCGGGGGGCTTGGAAACACCATATATTTT; cdr3_aa: CASRVGGLGNTIYF
v_call: TRBV6-5; d_call: NA; j_call: TRBJ2-2; clone_size: NA; cdr3_nt: TGTGCCAGCGTCCGGTCCACCGGGGAGCTGTTTTTT; cdr3_aa: CASVRSTGELFF
v_call: TRBV28; d_call: NA; j_call: TRBJ1-3; clone_size: NA; cdr3_nt: TGTGCCAGCAGTCTACCGTCCGAGGGAAACACCATATATTTT; cdr3_aa: CASSLPSEGNTIYF
v_call: TRBV19; d_call: NA; j_call: TRBJ1-1; clone_size: NA; cdr3_nt: TGTGCCAGTAGTATTACAGGGATGAACACTGAAGCTTTCTTT; cdr3_aa: CASSITGMNTEAFF
v_call: TRBV6-5; d_call: NA; j_call: TRBJ1-5; clone_size: NA; cdr3_nt: TGTGCCAGTAAAAGGTCAGGGGCGGTCAATCAGCCCCAGCATTTT; cdr3_aa: CASKRSGAVNQPQHF
v_call: TRBV9; d_call: NA; j_call: TRBJ1-5; clone_size: NA; cdr3_nt: TGTGCCAGCTCCGGGGGGGTGGGCAATCAGCCCCAGCATTTT; cdr3_aa: CASSGGVGNQPQHF
v_call: TRBV4-1; d_call: NA; j_call: TRBJ1-3; clone_size: NA; cdr3_nt: TGCGCCAGCAGCCAAGATCAGGCACAGCTTTCTGGAAACACCATATATTTT; cdr3_aa: CASSQDQAQLSGNTIYF
v_call: TRBV11-2; d_call: TRBD1; j_call: TRBJ2-3; clone_size: NA; cdr3_nt: TGTGCCAGCAGCTTCGGACAGGACCACACAGATACGCAGTATTTT; cdr3_aa: CASSFGQDHTDTQYF
v_call: TRBV27; d_call: NA; j_call: TRBJ1-5; clone_size: NA; cdr3_nt: TGTGCCAGCAGTTTTGGCAGTAGCAATCAGCCCCAGCATTTT; cdr3_aa: CASSFGSSNQPQHF
v_call: TRBV7-3; d_call: NA; j_call: TRBJ1-1; clone_size: NA; cdr3_nt: TGTGCCAGCAGCTCACTCGGTGGAACGGTGCCTAGCACTGAAGCTTTCTTT; cdr3_aa: CASSSLGGTVPSTEAFF
v_call: TRBV5-6; d_call: TRBD2; j_call: TRBJ2-3; clone_size: NA; cdr3_nt: TGTGCCAGCAGCACCGGGGGGAGCACAGATACGCAGTATTTT; cdr3_aa: CASSTGGSTDTQYF
v_call: TRBV9; d_call: NA; j_call: TRBJ1-5; clone_size: NA; cdr3_nt: TGTGCCAGCAGCGAGGCCGGGGGGGTAGATCAGCCCCAGCATTTT; cdr3_aa: CASSEAGGVDQPQHF
v_call: TRBV5-4; d_call: NA; j_call: TRBJ2-5; clone_size: NA; cdr3_nt: TGTGCCAGCAGCTCAGGGTGGGGCGAGACCCAGTACTTC; cdr3_aa: CASSSGWGETQYF
v_call: TRBV27; d_call: TRBD1; j_call: TRBJ1-5; clone_size: NA; cdr3_nt: TGTGCCAGCAGTCCAGGGACAGGTAGGCAGCCCCAGCATTTT; cdr3_aa: CASSPGTGRQPQHF
v_call: TRBV2; d_call: NA; j_call: TRBJ1-4; clone_size: once; cdr3_nt: TGTGCCAGCACGCGAGACAGCCTAACAACTAATGAAAAACTGTTTTTT; cdr3_aa: CASTRDSLTTNEKLFF
v_call: TRBV9; d_call: TRBD1; j_call: TRBJ1-2; clone_size: once; cdr3_nt: TGTGCCAGCAGCGGCAAAGGACAGGGAACCTATGGCTACACCTTC; cdr3_aa: CASSGKGQGTYGYTF
v_call: TRBV7-9; d_call: NA; j_call: TRBJ1-1; clone_size: NA; cdr3_nt: TGTGCCAGCAGCTCGTTGACTGAAGCTTTCTTT; cdr3_aa: CASSSLTEAFF
v_call: TRBV10-3; d_call: TRBD1; j_call: TRBJ2-7; clone_size: NA; cdr3_nt: TGTGCCATCACCCGGACAGGGGATAACGAGCAGTACTTC; cdr3_aa: CAITRTGDNEQYF
v_call: TRBV5-5; d_call: TRBD1; j_call: TRBJ2-1; clone_size: NA; cdr3_nt: TGTGCCAGCAGCTTGGCCCGAGGGGGCACAGACACTCTCAATGAGCAGTTCTTC; cdr3_aa: CASSLARGGTDTLNEQFF
v_call: TRBV30; d_call: NA; j_call: TRBJ1-2; clone_size: NA; cdr3_nt: TGTGCCTGGAGTGTGGCAGGGGTCGTCTACACCTTC; cdr3_aa: CAWSVAGVVYTF
v_call: TRBV5-1; d_call: TRBD2; j_call: TRBJ2-2; clone_size: NA; cdr3_nt: TGCGCCAGCGGTGCCGGGACTAGCGTAGTCACCGGGGAGCTGTTTTTT; cdr3_aa: CASGAGTSVVTGELFF
v_call: TRBV7-9; d_call: NA; j_call: TRBJ2-3; clone_size: few; cdr3_nt: TGTGCCAGCAGCTCCCGTGGGAGCTACTTCACAGATACGCAGTATTTT; cdr3_aa: CASSSRGSYFTDTQYF
v_call: TRBV18; d_call: NA; j_call: TRBJ2-7; clone_size: NA; cdr3_nt: TGTGCCAGCTCACCGACGAGGGCTCCGGGCCCCTACGAGCAGTACTTC; cdr3_aa: CASSPTRAPGPYEQYF
v_call: TRBV15; d_call: NA; j_call: TRBJ1-2; clone_size: NA; cdr3_nt: TGTGCCACCAGCAGAGACCTTCTCCAGACAAGTAACTATGGCTACACCTTC; cdr3_aa: CATSRDLLQTSNYGYTF
v_call: TRBV6-5; d_call: TRBD1; j_call: TRBJ1-5; clone_size: NA; cdr3_nt: TGTGCCAGCAGCCGTGGACAGGGGAGTATGGAGCCCCAGCATTTT; cdr3_aa: CASSRGQGSMEPQHF
v_call: TRBV6-5; d_call: NA; j_call: TRBJ1-2; clone_size: NA; cdr3_nt: TGTGCCAGCAGCCCGCGGACAACATATGGCTACACCTTC; cdr3_aa: CASSPRTTYGYTF
v_call: TRBV27; d_call: NA; j_call: TRBJ2-2; clone_size: NA; cdr3_nt: TGTGCCACCCCCCCCAGGTTACACACCGGGGAGCTGTTTTTT; cdr3_aa: CATPPRLHTGELFF
v_call: TRBV19; d_call: NA; j_call: TRBJ2-5; clone_size: NA; cdr3_nt: TGTGCCAGTAGTTCACACGTCCAAGAGACCCAGTACTTC; cdr3_aa: CASSSHVQETQYF
v_call: TRBV6-1; d_call: TRBD1; j_call: TRBJ2-7; clone_size: NA; cdr3_nt: TGTGCCAGCAGTGAAGCGGGACAGGCTGCCTACGAGCAGTACTTC; cdr3_aa: CASSEAGQAAYEQYF
v_call: TRBV11-1; d_call: NA; j_call: TRBJ2-3; clone_size: NA; cdr3_nt: TGTGCCAGCAGCTTAGCGCGCGCTATCGCAGAGCGTAGCACAGATACGCAGTATTTT; cdr3_aa: CASSLARAIAERSTDTQYF
v_call: TRBV7-3; d_call: NA; j_call: TRBJ2-3; clone_size: NA; cdr3_nt: TGTGCCAGCAGCTTTTGGGCAGCCGGTGGCACAGATACGCAGTATTTT; cdr3_aa: CASSFWAAGGTDTQYF
v_call: TRBV7-2; d_call: NA; j_call: TRBJ1-2; clone_size: NA; cdr3_nt: TGTGCCAGCAGCTTAGGTACAGGGACTAACTATGGCTACACCTTC; cdr3_aa: CASSLGTGTNYGYTF
v_call: TRBV5-8; d_call: NA; j_call: TRBJ1-5; clone_size: NA; cdr3_nt: TGTGCCAGCAGCCGGGACTTGAATCAGCCCCAGCATTTT; cdr3_aa: CASSRDLNQPQHF
v_call: TRBV28; d_call: NA; j_call: TRBJ1-3; clone_size: NA; cdr3_nt: TGTGCCAGCAGAAACAGCTACTCCATATATTTT; cdr3_aa: CASRNSYSIYF
v_call: TRBV7-2; d_call: NA; j_call: TRBJ2-1; clone_size: NA; cdr3_nt: TGTGCCAGCAGCTTAGTGGCATTGGAGGGACATGAGCAGTTCTTC; cdr3_aa: CASSLVALEGHEQFF